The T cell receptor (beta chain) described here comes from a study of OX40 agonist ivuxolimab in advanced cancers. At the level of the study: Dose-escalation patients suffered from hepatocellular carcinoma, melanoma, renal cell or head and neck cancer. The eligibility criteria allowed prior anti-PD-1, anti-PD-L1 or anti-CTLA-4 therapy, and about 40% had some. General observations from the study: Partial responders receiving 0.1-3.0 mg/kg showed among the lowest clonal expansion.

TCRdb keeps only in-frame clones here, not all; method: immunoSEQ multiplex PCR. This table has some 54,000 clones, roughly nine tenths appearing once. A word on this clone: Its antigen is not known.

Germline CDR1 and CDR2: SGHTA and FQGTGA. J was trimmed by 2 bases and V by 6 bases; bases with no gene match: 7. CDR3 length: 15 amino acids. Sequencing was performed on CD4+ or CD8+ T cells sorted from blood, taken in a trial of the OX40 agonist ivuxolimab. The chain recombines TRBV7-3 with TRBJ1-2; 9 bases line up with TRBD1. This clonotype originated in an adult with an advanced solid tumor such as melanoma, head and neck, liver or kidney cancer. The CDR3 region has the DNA TGTGCCAGCAGTCCCGGACAGGGGCTCAACTATGGCTACACCTTC. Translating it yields CASSPGQGLNYGYTF.